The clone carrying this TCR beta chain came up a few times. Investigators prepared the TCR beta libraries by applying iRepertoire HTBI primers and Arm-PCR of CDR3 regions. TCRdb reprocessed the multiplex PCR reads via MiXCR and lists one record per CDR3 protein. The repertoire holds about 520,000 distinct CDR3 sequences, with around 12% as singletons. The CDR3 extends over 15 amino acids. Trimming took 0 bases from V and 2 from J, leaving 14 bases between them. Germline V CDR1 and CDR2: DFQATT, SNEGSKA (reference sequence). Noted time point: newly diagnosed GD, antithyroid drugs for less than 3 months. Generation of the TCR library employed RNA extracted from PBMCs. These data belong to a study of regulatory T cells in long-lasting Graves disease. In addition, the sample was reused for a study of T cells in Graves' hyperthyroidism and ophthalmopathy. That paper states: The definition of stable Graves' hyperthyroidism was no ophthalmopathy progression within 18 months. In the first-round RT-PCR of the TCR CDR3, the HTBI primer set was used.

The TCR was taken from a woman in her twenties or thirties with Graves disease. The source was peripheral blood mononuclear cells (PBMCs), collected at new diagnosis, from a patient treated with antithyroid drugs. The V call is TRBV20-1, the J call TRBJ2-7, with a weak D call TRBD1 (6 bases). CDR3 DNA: TGCAGTGCTAGAGATGTGGAGACAGGCGCCTACGAGCAGTACTTC. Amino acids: CSARDVETGAYEQYF.